This T cell receptor beta chain was retrieved from a study of OX40 agonist ivuxolimab in advanced cancers. Study results and caveats: Among the lowest peripheral clonal expansion occurred in 0.1-3.0 mg/kg partial responders.

The CDR3 totals 13 residues. V lost 5 bases to trimming and J lost 6 bases, with 14 bases between them. Germline loops: CDR1 SGHVS, CDR2 FNYEAQ. TCRdb's table, derived via immunoSEQ multiplex PCR, lists solely in-frame clones and lacks some. The data show 60,000 to 75,000 clones, with 80% to 90% seen just once and around 2.3% held by the top ten. As concerns this clone: Its specificity is not known.

The chain carries TRBV7-6 and TRBJ2-7; D uncertain. This TCR derives from an adult with an advanced solid tumor such as melanoma, head and neck, liver or kidney cancer. The source was CD4+ or CD8+ T cells sorted from blood, collected in a trial of the OX40 agonist ivuxolimab. Written as DNA, the CDR3 is TGTGCCAGCAGCCGGGCCGTTTCCGGCGAGCAGTACTTC. The encoded protein is CASSRAVSGEQYF.